One TCR beta chain is described in this entry. Its specificity is not known. TCRdb reprocessed the 5' RACE reads with MiXCR, giving one entry per CDR3 protein. The table lists a few hundred thousand distinct CDR3 sequences, 28% of them singletons. The data were obtained in a study of T-cell memory formation after mild COVID-19. Study in general: TCR clusters were largely donor specific. General study points: Certain responding clones were present in pre-infection memory, suggesting participation of cross-reactive memory. Later expanders leaned toward CD4+, whereas clones contracting from day 15 to 85 were balanced CD4/CD8.

This CDR3 comprises 14 residues. Germline lookup yields CDR1 MNHEY and CDR2 SVGEGT. The V gene end was trimmed by 6 bases and the J gene end by 8 bases; junction bases not matched to a gene: 7. The specimen was PBMCs or a T cell subset sorted from them (not recorded which). The rearrangement joins TRBV6-2 or TRBV6-3 to TRBJ2-1; 10 bases fit TRBD2. The clonotype comes from an adult woman who had mild COVID-19 (a few samples of this study predate the infection). Cell type and time point are not known. The CDR3 nucleotides are TGTGCCAGCAGGGAAGCGGGGGGGCCCCATGAGCAGTTCTTC. Encoded protein: CASREAGGPHEQFF.